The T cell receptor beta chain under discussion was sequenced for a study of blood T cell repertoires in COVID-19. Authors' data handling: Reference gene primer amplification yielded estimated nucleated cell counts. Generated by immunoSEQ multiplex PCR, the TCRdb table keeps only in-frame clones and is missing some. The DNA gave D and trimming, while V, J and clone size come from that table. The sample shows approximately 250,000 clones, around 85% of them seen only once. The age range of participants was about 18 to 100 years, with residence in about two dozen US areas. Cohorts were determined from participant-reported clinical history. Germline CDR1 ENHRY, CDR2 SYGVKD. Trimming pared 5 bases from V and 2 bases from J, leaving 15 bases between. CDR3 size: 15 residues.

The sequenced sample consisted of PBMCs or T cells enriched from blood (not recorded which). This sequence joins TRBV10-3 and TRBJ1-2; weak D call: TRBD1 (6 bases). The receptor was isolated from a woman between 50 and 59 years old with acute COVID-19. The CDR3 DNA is TGTGCCATCAGTCCGGCAGGGGTCGAAAACTATGGCTACACCTTC. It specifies CAISPAGVENYGYTF.